The 18 T cell receptor beta chains in this list originate from one sample, sequenced in a study of regulatory T cells in long-lasting Graves disease. Both iRepertoire HTBI primers and Arm-PCR of CDR3 regions were used to build the TCR beta libraries. TCRdb re-analysed the multiplex PCR reads in MiXCR, keeping a single row per CDR3 protein. This table holds roughly 450,000 distinct CDR3 sequences, 20% to 30% found once. As for time point: persistent/refractory GD, antithyroid drugs over 5 years with positive TRAb. The TCR library used RNA extracted from PBMCs. The sequencing here drew on peripheral blood mononuclear cells (PBMCs), taken when the disease was refractory, from a patient treated with antithyroid drugs. These TCRs come from a female donor with Graves disease.

This clonotype was detected many times. This sequence joins TRBV2 and TRBJ2-5; D gene unclear. Germline assignment: CDR1 SNHLY and CDR2 FYNNEI. The germline V and J ends were trimmed by 5 bases and 4 bases, with 11 bases remaining between them. The CDR3 is made up of 13 amino acids. CDR3: CASSKNKLETQYF. The CDR3 bases are TGTGCCAGCAGTAAGAACAAACTAGAGACCCAGTACTTC.

This clonotype was observed many times. The V call is TRBV27, the J call TRBJ2-5; 9 positions agree with TRBD2. Germline V gives CDR1 MNHEY, CDR2 SMNVEV (reference sequence). J lost 6 bases, V lost 4 bases, and 6 bases had no gene match. The CDR3 is 14 amino acids. The CDR3 protein is CASSYQRGAQTQYF. CDR3 DNA: TGTGCCAGCAGTTATCAGCGGGGGGCGCAGACCCAGTACTTC.

Ten or more counts support this clonotype. V and J are TRBV28 and TRBJ2-4; TRBD1 aligns across 10 bases. The germline V gene encodes CDR1 MDHEN and CDR2 SYDVKM. The CDR3 is 19 amino acids. Germline trimming cut 4 bases from V and 0 bases from J; bases unmatched to any gene: 12. The CDR3 nucleotides are TGTGCCAGCAGTTCGCCGGGACAGGGGATGAGGGTAGCCAAAAACATTCAGTACTTC. Translated, it gives CASSSPGQGMRVAKNIQYF. Together with reference TRBV28 and TRBJ2-4, the CDR3 gives the full variable domain: DVKVTQSSRYLVKRTGEKVFLECVQDMDHENMFWYRQDPGLGLRLIYFSYDVKMKEKGDIPEGYSVSREKKERFSLILESASTNQTSMYLCASSSPGQGMRVAKNIQYFGAGTRLSVL.

This clonotype was seen only once. This sequence joins TRBV20-1 and TRBJ2-4; TRBD1 aligns across 9 bases. V gave up 2 bases and J gave up 8 bases; unmatched junction bases: 13. The CDR3 consists of 16 residues. Germline CDR1 and CDR2: DFQATT and SNEGSKA (reference sequence). The DNA of the CDR3 is TGCAGTGCTAGACCCGCATACCGGGACAGGGAGGACATTCAGTACTTC. This sequence encodes CSARPAYRDREDIQYF.

At least ten counts were recorded for this clonotype. The chain links TRBV20-1 to TRBJ2-5; the D is unclear. The CDR3 loop spans 14 amino acids. Trimming left V 6 bases short and J 5 bases short, with 19 bases between. Looked up from germline, CDR1 is DFQATT and CDR2 is SNEGSKA (reference sequence). The CDR3 DNA reads TGCAGTGCAAAAACCGAACGCGGTACGGAGACCCAGTACTTC. It translates to CSAKTERGTETQYF.

The chain links TRBV11-2 to TRBJ2-1, with TRBD2 identical over 11 bases. The CDR3 loop spans 16 amino acids. The junction had 8 bases not matched to a gene; V was cut back by 4 bases and J by 6 bases. Per the germline V gene, CDR1 is SGHAT and CDR2 is FQNNGV. For the CDR3, the DNA is TGTGCCAGCAGCTCGATCCTAGCGGGAGGTAGCAATGAGCAGTTCTTC. Translation: CASSSILAGGSNEQFF.

J is TRBJ2-1 and V is TRBV3-1; weak D call: TRBD2 (6 bases). This CDR3 has 15 residues. Trimming left V 4 bases short and J 7 bases short, with 17 bases between. The germline V gene has CDR1 LGHDT and CDR2 YNNKEL (reference sequence). The CDR3 coding sequence is TGTGCCAGCAGCCCAAGCGGGTCGGGTAGGAATGAGCAGTTCTTC. This encodes CASSPSGSGRNEQFF.

This clonotype was detected many times. The rearrangement joins TRBV2 to TRBJ2-2; 9 positions match TRBD2. CDR1 is SNHLY, CDR2 FYNNEI, per germline. CDR3 size: 16 residues. V was pared by 1 base and J by 7 bases, with 7 bases of the junction left unmatched. CDR3 sequence (DNA): TGTGCCAGCAGTGAAGGGGCTAGCGGGAAGGACGGGGAGCTGTTTTTT. Its protein is CASSEGASGKDGELFF.

This chain connects TRBV19 to TRBJ1-2; TRBD1 aligns across 9 bases. This CDR3 comprises 17 residues. Germline values: CDR1 LNHDA, CDR2 SQIVND (reference sequence). Unmatched junction bases numbered 10, after V lost 5 bases and J lost 0 bases. The CDR3 coding sequence is TGTGCCAGTAGTCCAGGACAGGGGTTCCGCCCTAACTATGGCTACACCTTC. Protein product: CASSPGQGFRPNYGYTF.

This clonotype was seen a few times. The J gene is TRBJ2-2, the V gene TRBV29-1; TRBD2 matches at 10 bases. Per germline, CDR1 SQVTM and CDR2 ANQGSEA. The CDR3 consists of 15 residues. Trimming took 5 bases from V and 6 from J; bases not matched to a gene: 9. CDR3 coding DNA: TGCAGCGTTCGAGCTAGCGGGAGCTTTGCCGGGGAGCTGTTTTTT. It encodes CSVRASGSFAGELFF.

The rearrangement links TRBV2 to TRBJ2-7; D gene uncertain. Germline-derived CDR1 and CDR2 are SNHLY and FYNNEI. The germline V and J ends were trimmed by 4 bases and 2 bases, with 12 bases remaining between them. The CDR3 spans 14 residues. CDR3 coding DNA: TGTGCCAGCAGTGTCGCGACTCGCGCCTACGAGCAGTACTTC. This gives the protein CASSVATRAYEQYF.

V and J are TRBV7-9 and TRBJ2-5; possibly TRBD1 for D (6 bases). The CDR3 sequence is 16 residues long. Germline V lookup: CDR1 SEHNR, CDR2 FQNEAQ (reference sequence). V was clipped by 2 bases and J by 4 bases, with 17 bases between them. The CDR3 sequence: CASSLFAGARGETQYF. CDR3 nucleotides: TGTGCCAGCAGCTTATTCGCAGGGGCACGGGGAGAGACCCAGTACTTC. Using reference TRBV7-9 and TRBJ2-5 for the parts outside the CDR3, the full variable domain is DTGVSQNPRHKITKRGQNVTFRCDPISEHNRLYWYRQTLGQGPEFLTYFQNEAQLEKSRLLSDRFSAERPKGSFSTLEIQRTEQGDSAMYLCASSLFAGARGETQYFGPGTRLLVL.

The chain employs TRBV20-1 and TRBJ1-5, with D unclear. Between the trimmed V and J ends, which lost 4 bases and 3 bases, there was a span of 10 bases. Germline CDR1 reads DFQATT; CDR2 reads SNEGSKA (reference sequence). The CDR3 is 13 amino acids. CDR3 region: CSAIRWNNQPQHF. The CDR3 nucleotides are TGCAGTGCTATTAGGTGGAACAATCAGCCCCAGCATTTT.

The chain combines TRBV30 with TRBJ2-7; D is ambiguous. Germline V gives CDR1 GTSNPN, CDR2 SVGIG (reference sequence). The length of the CDR3 is 13 residues. The V end lost 3 bases, the J end lost 1 base, and 10 bases lay between the germline ends. In nucleotides, the CDR3 is TGTGCCTGGAGCTCCTTGACTTCCTACGAGCAGTACTTC. Translating gives CAWSSLTSYEQYF.

This clonotype was picked up a small number of times. The rearrangement uses TRBV6-1 and TRBJ1-5; 10 bases agree with TRBD1. The CDR3 length is 15 residues. Germline loops: CDR1 MNHNS, CDR2 SASEGT. V shed 8 bases, J shed 6 bases, and the junction held 10 bases outside the gene matches. The CDR3 DNA reads as TGTGCCAGCTTATCCGACAGGGGGCCGGGTCAGCCCCAGCATTTT. Amino acid sequence: CASLSDRGPGQPQHF.

This chain uses TRBV13 with TRBJ1-4, with TRBD1 identical over 8 bases. Per germline, CDR1 PRHDT and CDR2 FYEKMQ (reference sequence). The CDR3 runs to 16 residues. After removal of 0 bases from V and 4 bases from J, the junction contained 4 bases not matched to a gene. CDR3 region: CASSLGRTGRNEKLFF. The CDR3, as DNA: TGTGCCAGCAGCTTAGGGCGGACAGGGCGTAATGAAAAACTGTTTTTT.

This clonotype occurred a few times. The V and J genes are TRBV19 and TRBJ2-1, with no clear D. Germline CDR1 LNHDA, CDR2 SQIVND (reference sequence). Trimming stripped 7 bases from V and 5 bases from J, with 15 bases between. This CDR3 contains 14 residues. CDR3 region: CASIPPGANNEQFF. DNA for the CDR3: TGTGCCAGTATCCCGCCTGGCGCGAACAATGAGCAGTTCTTC.

There are a few counts of this clonotype. The genes are TRBV29-1 and TRBJ1-3; D is ambiguous. V was clipped by 6 bases and J by 0 bases, with 12 bases between them. The CDR3 runs 14 residues. The germline V gene encodes CDR1 SQVTM and CDR2 ANQGSEA. The CDR3 here is CSVDTGSSGNTIYF. The CDR3 DNA follows: TGCAGCGTGGATACGGGCAGCTCTGGAAACACCATATATTTT.